Listed below are T cell receptor beta chains from one sample, sequenced in a study of control samples from healthy donors and cancer patients. Sequencing used immunoSEQ multiplex PCR; TCRdb keeps in-frame clones, though not all of them. Among about 150,000 clones, 94% were seen once, and the ten largest hold approximately 5.7%. Sequenced: blood. These receptors were obtained from a man aged 35 to 55 in good health. Each CDR3 is given with its conserved first and last residue. D genes are given only for firm matches. Clone sizes are given selectively: once, few, many, or a class where the clone is expanded.

CDR3 DNA: TGTGCCAGCAGCCCCCGGGACAGGGGGCCTAATGAGCAGTTCTTC
CDR3 protein: CASSPRDRGPNEQFF
D gene: TRBD1
V gene: TRBV28
J gene: TRBJ2-1
clone size: .

CDR3 DNA: TGTGCCAGCAGTTACGGCCCGAATCAGCCCCAGCATTTT
CDR3 protein: CASSYGPNQPQHF
D gene: .
V gene: TRBV6-2/TRBV6-3
J gene: TRBJ1-5
clone size: .

CDR3 DNA: TGTGCCAGCAGCTTGGCTCAGGGGAAGACGGATACGCAGTATTTT
CDR3 protein: CASSLAQGKTDTQYF
D gene: .
V gene: TRBV5-5
J gene: TRBJ2-3
clone size: .

CDR3 DNA: TGTGCCAGCAGGGACAACAACTATGGCTACACCTTC
CDR3 protein: CASRDNNYGYTF
D gene: .
V gene: TRBV6-5
J gene: TRBJ1-2
clone size: .

CDR3 DNA: TGTGCCAGCAGTTACCAGGGACAGGCTGAAGCTTTCTTT
CDR3 protein: CASSYQGQAEAFF
D gene: TRBD1
V gene: TRBV6-5
J gene: TRBJ1-1
clone size: once

CDR3 DNA: TGTGCCAGTAGGACAGGGGGGACTGAAGCTTTCTTT
CDR3 protein: CASRTGGTEAFF
D gene: TRBD1
V gene: TRBV19
J gene: TRBJ1-1
clone size: .

CDR3 DNA: TGTGCCAGCAGTCGAGGGCGGGGGGGCAAGAATGAGCAGTTCTTC
CDR3 protein: CASSRGRGGKNEQFF
D gene: TRBD2
V gene: TRBV27
J gene: TRBJ2-1
clone size: .

CDR3 DNA: TGTGCCAGCAGTTACGCGGTATACAATGAGCAGTTCTTC
CDR3 protein: CASSYAVYNEQFF
D gene: .
V gene: TRBV6-6
J gene: TRBJ2-1
clone size: .

CDR3 DNA: TGTGCCACCAGTGATACAGCGGGACAGGGATATCAGCCCCAGCATTTT
CDR3 protein: CATSDTAGQGYQPQHF
D gene: TRBD1
V gene: TRBV24-1
J gene: TRBJ1-5
clone size: once

CDR3 DNA: TGCGCCAGCAGCTTGGGGGCAGGGAGGTGGAACACTGAAGCTTTCTTT
CDR3 protein: CASSLGAGRWNTEAFF
D gene: .
V gene: TRBV5-1
J gene: TRBJ1-1
clone size: .

CDR3 DNA: TGTGCCAGCAGCTTGGGACTAGCGGGGGGAGTCGAGCAGTACTTC
CDR3 protein: CASSLGLAGGVEQYF
D gene: TRBD2
V gene: TRBV7-2
J gene: TRBJ2-7
clone size: .

CDR3 DNA: TGTGCCAGCAGCATCTTTGGAGAGATGAACACTGAAGCTTTCTTT
CDR3 protein: CASSIFGEMNTEAFF
D gene: .
V gene: TRBV9
J gene: TRBJ1-1
clone size: .

CDR3 DNA: TGTGCCAGCAGCGTAGCGCCGGGACCCTCGGGAGATACGCAGTATTTT
CDR3 protein: CASSVAPGPSGDTQYF
D gene: .
V gene: TRBV9
J gene: TRBJ2-3
clone size: .

CDR3 DNA: TGTGCCAGTAGCACGACAGGGGTGAACTCACCCCTCCACTTT
CDR3 protein: CASSTTGVNSPLHF
D gene: TRBD1
V gene: TRBV19
J gene: TRBJ1-6
clone size: .

CDR3 DNA: TGTGCCAGCAGTTTACCAGTGGGTACGCAGTATTTT
CDR3 protein: CASSLPVGTQYF
D gene: .
V gene: TRBV28
J gene: TRBJ2-3
clone size: .

CDR3 DNA: TGTGCCAGCAGCTCGGACAGGTCGAATTCACCCCTCCACTTT
CDR3 protein: CASSSDRSNSPLHF
D gene: TRBD1
V gene: TRBV6-5
J gene: TRBJ1-6
clone size: few

CDR3 DNA: TGTGCCAGCAGTTACTCTGGGTCCCAGCAGTACTTC
CDR3 protein: CASSYSGSQQYF
D gene: .
V gene: TRBV6-6
J gene: TRBJ2-7
clone size: .

CDR3 DNA: TGTGCCAGCAGAACCGACGACGACAGGCTCAATCAGCCCCAGCATTTT
CDR3 protein: CASRTDDDRLNQPQHF
D gene: .
V gene: TRBV28
J gene: TRBJ1-5
clone size: once

CDR3 DNA: TGTGCCAGCAGCCAAGATCGGCAGACCCAGTACTTC
CDR3 protein: CASSQDRQTQYF
D gene: .
V gene: TRBV3-1/TRBV3-2
J gene: TRBJ2-5
clone size: .

CDR3 DNA: TGTGCCAGCAGTTTATTGAGGAGGAACACTGAAGCTTTCTTT
CDR3 protein: CASSLLRRNTEAFF
D gene: .
V gene: TRBV28
J gene: TRBJ1-1
clone size: .

CDR3 DNA: TGTGCCAGCAGCACTACCGGGACAGGGTATCGCACAGATACGCAGTATTTT
CDR3 protein: CASSTTGTGYRTDTQYF
D gene: TRBD1
V gene: TRBV7-9
J gene: TRBJ2-3
clone size: .

CDR3 DNA: TGTGCCAGCAGCCGCAGGGGCCCCACCTATGGCTACACCTTC
CDR3 protein: CASSRRGPTYGYTF
D gene: .
V gene: TRBV28
J gene: TRBJ1-2
clone size: .

CDR3 DNA: TGTGCCAGCAGTACCCTCGAGCTGACGGAGCCCCAGCATTTT
CDR3 protein: CASSTLELTEPQHF
D gene: .
V gene: TRBV28
J gene: TRBJ1-5
clone size: .

CDR3 DNA: TGTGCCAGCAGTCGGAAGGGGAACACTGAAGCTTTCTTT
CDR3 protein: CASSRKGNTEAFF
D gene: .
V gene: TRBV21-1
J gene: TRBJ1-1
clone size: .

CDR3 DNA: TGTGCCAGCTCACCAGTTCAGTCGAACACCGGGGAGCTGTTTTTT
CDR3 protein: CASSPVQSNTGELFF
D gene: .
V gene: TRBV18
J gene: TRBJ2-2
clone size: .

CDR3 DNA: TGTGCCAGCAGCGTAAAGGGGGCCGGGGAGCTGTTTTTT
CDR3 protein: CASSVKGAGELFF
D gene: .
V gene: TRBV9
J gene: TRBJ2-2
clone size: .

CDR3 DNA: TGTGCCAGCAGTGAAGGGGAAAGGGCAGGACGCAATCAGCCCCAGCATTTT
CDR3 protein: CASSEGERAGRNQPQHF
D gene: .
V gene: TRBV6-1
J gene: TRBJ1-5
clone size: .

CDR3 DNA: TGTGCCAGTAGGACAGGGGCCCTCACAGATACGCAGTATTTT
CDR3 protein: CASRTGALTDTQYF
D gene: TRBD1
V gene: TRBV19
J gene: TRBJ2-3
clone size: .

CDR3 DNA: TGTGCCAGCAGTGATATTTTCTATACGCAGTATTTT
CDR3 protein: CASSDIFYTQYF
D gene: .
V gene: TRBV25-1
J gene: TRBJ2-3
clone size: .

CDR3 DNA: TGCGCCAGCAGTCAAAGAGGACGGCGGAACACTGAAGCTTTCTTT
CDR3 protein: CASSQRGRRNTEAFF
D gene: .
V gene: TRBV23-1
J gene: TRBJ1-1
clone size: once

CDR3 DNA: TGTGCCAGCAGTTTAGACCCGGGATCGGAAGCTTTCTTT
CDR3 protein: CASSLDPGSEAFF
D gene: .
V gene: TRBV12-3/TRBV12-4
J gene: TRBJ1-1
clone size: .

CDR3 DNA: TGTGCCAGCAGGCCGTCCCCCGGGGCCGCCGCTAGCGAGCAGTACTTC
CDR3 protein: CASRPSPGAAASEQYF
D gene: .
V gene: TRBV5-5
J gene: TRBJ2-7
clone size: .

CDR3 DNA: TGTGCCAGCAGCTTGTATGGACAGCTACAAGAGACCCAGTACTTC
CDR3 protein: CASSLYGQLQETQYF
D gene: .
V gene: TRBV5-6
J gene: TRBJ2-5
clone size: .

CDR3 DNA: TGCGCCAGCAGCTTGGGGGGACAGGGAGGCGAAAAACTGTTTTTT
CDR3 protein: CASSLGGQGGEKLFF
D gene: TRBD1
V gene: TRBV5-1
J gene: TRBJ1-4
clone size: .

CDR3 DNA: TGTGCCAGTAGTATGGCTTGGACAGAAGCTTTTTCACCCCTCCACTTT
CDR3 protein: CASSMAWTEAFSPLHF
D gene: .
V gene: TRBV19
J gene: TRBJ1-6
clone size: once

CDR3 DNA: TGTGCCAGCCTAAAACGGGGCGGCAATCAACCCCAGCATTTT
CDR3 protein: CASLKRGGNQPQHF
D gene: .
V gene: TRBV28
J gene: TRBJ1-5
clone size: .